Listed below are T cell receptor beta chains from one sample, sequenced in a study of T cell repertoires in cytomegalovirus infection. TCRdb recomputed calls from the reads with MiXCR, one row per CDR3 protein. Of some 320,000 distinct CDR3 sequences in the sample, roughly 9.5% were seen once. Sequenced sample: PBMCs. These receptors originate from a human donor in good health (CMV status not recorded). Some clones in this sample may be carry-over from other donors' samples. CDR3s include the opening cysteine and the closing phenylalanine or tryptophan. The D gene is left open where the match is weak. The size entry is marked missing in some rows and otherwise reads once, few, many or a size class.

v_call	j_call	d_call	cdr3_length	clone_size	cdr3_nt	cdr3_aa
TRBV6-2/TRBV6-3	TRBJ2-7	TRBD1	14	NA	TGTGTCAGCAAAAAGGGACAGCCGTCCTACGAGCAGTACTTC	CVSKKGQPSYEQYF
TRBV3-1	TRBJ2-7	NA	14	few	TGTGCCAGCAGCCAATCGTTAGGGAGCAACGAGCAGTACTTC	CASSQSLGSNEQYF
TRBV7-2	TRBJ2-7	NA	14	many	TGTGCCAGCAGCTTAAATTCTGGTTTTCGCGAGCAGTACTTC	CASSLNSGFREQYF
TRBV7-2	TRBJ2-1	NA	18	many	TGTGCCAGCAGCCCCCTTCAGCCCAGGGGACACGTCTACAATGAGCAGTTCTTC	CASSPLQPRGHVYNEQFF
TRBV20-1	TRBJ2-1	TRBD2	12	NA	TGCAGTGCTAGAGTTCTAGCGGGAGGGCAGTTCTTC	CSARVLAGGQFF
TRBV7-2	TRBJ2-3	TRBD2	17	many	TGTGCCAGCAGCTTAGCCCAGGGACTAGTCTTAGCTGATACGCAGTATTTT	CASSLAQGLVLADTQYF
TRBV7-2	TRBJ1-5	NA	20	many	TGTGCCAGCAGCTCTACCCTCGTGGGGTGGGGGACTTATAGCAATCAGCCCCAGCATTTT	CASSSTLVGWGTYSNQPQHF
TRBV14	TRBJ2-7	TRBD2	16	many	TGTGCCAGCAGCCACGCGGGGACTAGCGGCACCTACGAGCAGTACTTC	CASSHAGTSGTYEQYF
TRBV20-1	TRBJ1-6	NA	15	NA	TGCAGTGCTAGAGAGGGAGGGGTAGGGAATTCACCCCTCCACTTT	CSAREGGVGNSPLHF
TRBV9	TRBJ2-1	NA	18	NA	TGTGCCAGCAGCGTATCGGAGGGGGGGGGAAACTCCTACAATGAGCAGTTCTTC	CASSVSEGGGNSYNEQFF
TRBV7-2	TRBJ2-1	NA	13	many	TGTGCCAGCAGCCGGGACTTGTACAATGAGCAGTTCTTC	CASSRDLYNEQFF
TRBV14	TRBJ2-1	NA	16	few	TGTGCCAGCAGCCAAGATTGGAGGGCTAGCTACAATGAGCAGTTCTTC	CASSQDWRASYNEQFF
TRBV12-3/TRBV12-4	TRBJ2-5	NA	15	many	TGTGCCAGCAGCCCCGCGAGGGCAGACCAAGAGACCCAGTACTTC	CASSPARADQETQYF
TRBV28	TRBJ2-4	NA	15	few	TGTGCCAGCAGAAGCAGGGAGCCAGCCAAAAACATTCAGTACTTC	CASRSREPAKNIQYF
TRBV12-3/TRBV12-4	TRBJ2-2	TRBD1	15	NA	TGTGCCAGCAGGAAGGGACAGGGGGACACCGGGGAGCTGTTTTTT	CASRKGQGDTGELFF
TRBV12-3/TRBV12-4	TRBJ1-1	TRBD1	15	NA	TGTGCCAGCCCGACAGGGGCAGTTTTGAACACTGAAGCTTTCTTT	CASPTGAVLNTEAFF
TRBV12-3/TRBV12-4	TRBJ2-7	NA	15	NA	TGTGCCAGCAGTTTACGAGCCGGCGGTGCCTACGAGCAGTACTTT	CASSLRAGGAYEQYF
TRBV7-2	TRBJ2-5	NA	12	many	TGTGCCAGCAGCTCGATCCCTCAGACCCAGTACTTC	CASSSIPQTQYF
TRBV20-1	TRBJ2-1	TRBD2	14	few	TGCAGTGCTAGTCGACAGCGGGGGGGTAATGAGCAGTTCTTC	CSASRQRGGNEQFF
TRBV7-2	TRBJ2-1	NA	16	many	TGTGCCAGCAGCTCCCTGCACAGGGACCCTTACAATGAGCAGTTCTTC	CASSSLHRDPYNEQFF
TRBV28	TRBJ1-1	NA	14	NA	TGTGCCAGCAGGTCCCTTTCGCCCCAAACTGAAGCTTTCTTT	CASRSLSPQTEAFF
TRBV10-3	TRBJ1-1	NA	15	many	TGTGCCATCAGTGAGTCGATCCGGGAAAACACTGAAGCTTTCTTT	CAISESIRENTEAFF
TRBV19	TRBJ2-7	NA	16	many	TGTGCCAGCAGCCCCGGCGGGGCCGCGAGCTCCTACGAGCAGTACTTC	CASSPGGAASSYEQYF
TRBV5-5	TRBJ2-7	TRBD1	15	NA	TGTGCCAGCAGCCCACGGACAGGGTCTTCTCGCGAGCAGTACTTC	CASSPRTGSSREQYF
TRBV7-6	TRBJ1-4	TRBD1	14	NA	TGTGCCAGCAGCTCGAGACAGGGGAATAAAAAACTGTTTTTT	CASSSRQGNKKLFF
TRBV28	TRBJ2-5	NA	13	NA	TGTGCCAGCAGGGAACGGGGCGGGGAGACCCAGTACTTC	CASRERGGETQYF
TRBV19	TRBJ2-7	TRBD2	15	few	TGTGCCAGTAGTGAGGTTAGCGGGAGTTTCTACGAGCAGTACTTC	CASSEVSGSFYEQYF
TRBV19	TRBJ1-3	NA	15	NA	TGTGCCAGTAGTGAAGTTGGACGCTCTGGAAACACCATATATTTT	CASSEVGRSGNTIYF
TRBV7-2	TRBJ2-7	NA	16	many	TGTGCCAGCAGCTTAGAATGGGGGGGGGCCTCCTACGAGCAGTACTTC	CASSLEWGGASYEQYF
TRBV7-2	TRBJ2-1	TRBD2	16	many	TGTGCCAGCAGGGGGACTAGCGGCCCGTCCTACAATGAGCAGTTCTTC	CASRGTSGPSYNEQFF
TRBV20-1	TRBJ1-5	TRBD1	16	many	TGCAGTGCTAGAGCAGGGGGCGTTCGGAGCAATCAGCCCCAGCATTTT	CSARAGGVRSNQPQHF
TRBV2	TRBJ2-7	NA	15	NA	TGTGCCAGCAGTGAATACGATCAGGGGAACTACGAGCAGTACTTC	CASSEYDQGNYEQYF
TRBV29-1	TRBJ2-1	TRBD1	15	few	TGCAGCGTTGAAGATCGCAGGGGGCGGTCATCTGAGCAGTTCTTC	CSVEDRRGRSSEQFF
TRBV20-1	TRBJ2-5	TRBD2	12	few	TGCAGTGCCCCAGAGGGGACTAAGACCCAGTACTTC	CSAPEGTKTQYF
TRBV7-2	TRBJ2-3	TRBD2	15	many	TGTGCCAGCAGCTTAGACGGGGGGGCCTCAGATACGCAGTATTTT	CASSLDGGASDTQYF
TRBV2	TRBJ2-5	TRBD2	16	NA	TGTGCCAGCGGGACTAGCGGGAGGCCCCCCCGGGAGACCCAGTACTTC	CASGTSGRPPRETQYF
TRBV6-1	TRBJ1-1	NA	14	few	TGTGCCAGCAGATCCTCAGGGGACAACACTGAAGCTTTCTTT	CASRSSGDNTEAFF
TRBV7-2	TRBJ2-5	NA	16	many	TGTGCCAGCAGCTTTACTAGGTTTGAGGGGGGAGAGACCCAGTACTTC	CASSFTRFEGGETQYF